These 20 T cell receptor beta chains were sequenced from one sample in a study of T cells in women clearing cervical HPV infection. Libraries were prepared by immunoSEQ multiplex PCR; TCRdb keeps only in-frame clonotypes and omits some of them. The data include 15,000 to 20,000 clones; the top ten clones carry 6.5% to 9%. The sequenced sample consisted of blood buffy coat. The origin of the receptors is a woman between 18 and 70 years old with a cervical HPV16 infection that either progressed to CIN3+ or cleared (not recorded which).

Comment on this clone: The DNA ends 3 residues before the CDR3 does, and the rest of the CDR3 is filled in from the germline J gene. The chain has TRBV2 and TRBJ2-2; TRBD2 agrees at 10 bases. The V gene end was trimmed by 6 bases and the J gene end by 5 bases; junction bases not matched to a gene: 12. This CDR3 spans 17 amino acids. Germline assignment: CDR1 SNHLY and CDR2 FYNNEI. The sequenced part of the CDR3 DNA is TGTGCCAGCAGCGGCCTAGCGGGGGCCCTCGGTACCGGGGAG. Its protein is CASSGLAGALGTGE. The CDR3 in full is CASSGLAGALGTGELFF.

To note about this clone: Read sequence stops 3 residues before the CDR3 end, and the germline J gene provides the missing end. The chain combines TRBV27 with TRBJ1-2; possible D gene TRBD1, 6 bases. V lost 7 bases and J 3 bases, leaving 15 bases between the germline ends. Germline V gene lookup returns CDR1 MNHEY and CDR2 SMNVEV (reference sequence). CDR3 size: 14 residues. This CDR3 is CASTPTGSYYGYTF. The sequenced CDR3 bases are TGTGCCAGCACCCCGACAGGCTCTTACTATGGC.

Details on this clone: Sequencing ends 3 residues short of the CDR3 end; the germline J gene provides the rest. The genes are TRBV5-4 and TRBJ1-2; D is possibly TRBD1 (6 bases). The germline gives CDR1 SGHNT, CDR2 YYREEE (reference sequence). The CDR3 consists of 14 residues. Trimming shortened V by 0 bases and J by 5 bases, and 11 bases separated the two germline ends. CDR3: CASSLDGGPYGYTF. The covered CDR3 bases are TGTGCCAGCAGCTTGGATGGGGGCCCGTATGGC.

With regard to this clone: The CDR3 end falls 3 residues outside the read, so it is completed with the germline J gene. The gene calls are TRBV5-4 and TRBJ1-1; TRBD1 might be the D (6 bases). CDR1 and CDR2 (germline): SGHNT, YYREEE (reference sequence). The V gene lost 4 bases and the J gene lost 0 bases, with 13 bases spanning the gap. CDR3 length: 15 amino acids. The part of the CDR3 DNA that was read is TGTGCCAGCAGCGGATTGGACAGACTGAACACTGAA. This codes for CASSGLDRLNTE. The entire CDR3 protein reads CASSGLDRLNTEAFF.

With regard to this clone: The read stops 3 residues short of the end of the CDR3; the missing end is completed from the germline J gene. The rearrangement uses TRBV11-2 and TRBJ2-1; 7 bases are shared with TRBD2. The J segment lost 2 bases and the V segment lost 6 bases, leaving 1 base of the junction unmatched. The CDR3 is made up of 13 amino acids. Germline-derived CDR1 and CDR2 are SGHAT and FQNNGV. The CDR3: CASSSGPYNEQFF. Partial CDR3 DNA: TGTGCCAGCAGTAGCGGGCCCTACAATGAG.

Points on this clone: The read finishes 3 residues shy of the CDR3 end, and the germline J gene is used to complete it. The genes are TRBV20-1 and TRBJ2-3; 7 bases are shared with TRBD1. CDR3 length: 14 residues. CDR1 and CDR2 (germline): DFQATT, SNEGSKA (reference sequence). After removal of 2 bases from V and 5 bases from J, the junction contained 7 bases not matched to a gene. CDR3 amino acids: CSARSGGGLDTQYF. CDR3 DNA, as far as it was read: TGCAGTGCTAGATCAGGGGGTGGATTAGATACG.

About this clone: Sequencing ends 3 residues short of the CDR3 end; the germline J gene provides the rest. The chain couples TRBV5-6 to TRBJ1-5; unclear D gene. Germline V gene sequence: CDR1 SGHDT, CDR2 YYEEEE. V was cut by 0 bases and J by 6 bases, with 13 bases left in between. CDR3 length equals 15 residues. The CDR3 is CASSLAGTVGQPQHF. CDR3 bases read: TGTGCCAGCAGCTTGGCCGGCACAGTTGGTCAGCCC.

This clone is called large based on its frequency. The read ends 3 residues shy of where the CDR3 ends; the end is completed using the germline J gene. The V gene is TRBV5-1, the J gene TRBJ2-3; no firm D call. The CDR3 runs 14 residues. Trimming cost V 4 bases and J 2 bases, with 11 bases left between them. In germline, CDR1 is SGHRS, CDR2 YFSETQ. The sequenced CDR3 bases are TGCGCCAGCAGCCCCGAGCGAGACACAGATACG. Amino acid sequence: CASSPERDTDT. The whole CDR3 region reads CASSPERDTDTQYF.

The CDR3 region is CASTGTGSESGANVLTF. CDR3 bases read: TGTGCCAGCACCGGGACAGGTTCAGAGTCTGGGGCCAACGTC. The rearrangement uses TRBV6-8 and TRBJ2-6; TRBD1 matches at 8 bases. The read halts 3 residues ahead of the CDR3 end, with the missing end drawn from the germline J gene. The trim removed 7 bases at V and 1 base at J, leaving 9 bases unmatched. The CDR3 sequence is 17 residues long. Looked up from germline, CDR1 is MNHGY and CDR2 is SAAAGT.

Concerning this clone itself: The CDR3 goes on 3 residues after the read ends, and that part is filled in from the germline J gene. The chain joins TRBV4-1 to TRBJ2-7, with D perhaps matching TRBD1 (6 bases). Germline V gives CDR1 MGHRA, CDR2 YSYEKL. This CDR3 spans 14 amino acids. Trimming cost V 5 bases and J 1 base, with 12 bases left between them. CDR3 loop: CASSYGTGSYEQYF. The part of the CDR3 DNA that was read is TGCGCCAGCAGCTACGGAACAGGGTCCTACGAG.

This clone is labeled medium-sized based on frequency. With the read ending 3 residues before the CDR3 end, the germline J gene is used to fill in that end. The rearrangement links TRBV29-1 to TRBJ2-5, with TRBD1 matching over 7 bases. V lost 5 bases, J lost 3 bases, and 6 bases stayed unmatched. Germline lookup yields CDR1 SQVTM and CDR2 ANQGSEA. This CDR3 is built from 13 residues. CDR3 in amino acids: CSVSRGTKETQYF. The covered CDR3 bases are TGCAGCGTTTCCAGGGGGACCAAAGAGACC. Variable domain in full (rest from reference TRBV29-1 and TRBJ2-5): SAVISQKPSRDICQRGTSLTIQCQVDSQVTMMFWYRQQPGQSLTLIATANQGSEATYESGFVIDKFPISRPNLTFSTLTVSNMSPEDSSIYLCSVSRGTKETQYFGPGTRLLVL.

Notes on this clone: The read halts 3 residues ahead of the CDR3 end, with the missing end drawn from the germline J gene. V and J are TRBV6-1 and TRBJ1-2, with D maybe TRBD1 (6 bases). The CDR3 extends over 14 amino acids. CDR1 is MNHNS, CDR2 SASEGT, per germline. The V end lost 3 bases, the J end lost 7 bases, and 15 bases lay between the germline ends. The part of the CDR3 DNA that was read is TGTGCCAGCAGTGAGTCGACAGGTTTGTTTGGC. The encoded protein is CASSESTGLFG. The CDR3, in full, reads CASSESTGLFGYTF.

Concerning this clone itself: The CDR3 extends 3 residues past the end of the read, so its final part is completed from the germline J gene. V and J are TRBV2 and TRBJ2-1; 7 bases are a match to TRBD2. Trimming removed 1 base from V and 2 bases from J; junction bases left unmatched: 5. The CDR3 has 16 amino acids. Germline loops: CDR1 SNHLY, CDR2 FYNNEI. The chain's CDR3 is CASSEDAGVTYNEQFF. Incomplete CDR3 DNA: TGTGCCAGCAGTGAAGATGCGGGGGTTACCTACAATGAG.

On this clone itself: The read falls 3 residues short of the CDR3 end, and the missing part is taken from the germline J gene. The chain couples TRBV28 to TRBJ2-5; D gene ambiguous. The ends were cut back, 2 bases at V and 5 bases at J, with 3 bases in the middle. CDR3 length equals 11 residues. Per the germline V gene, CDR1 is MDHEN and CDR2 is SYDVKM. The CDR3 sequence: CASSLRETQYF. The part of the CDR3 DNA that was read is TGTGCCAGCAGTTTACGTGAGACC.

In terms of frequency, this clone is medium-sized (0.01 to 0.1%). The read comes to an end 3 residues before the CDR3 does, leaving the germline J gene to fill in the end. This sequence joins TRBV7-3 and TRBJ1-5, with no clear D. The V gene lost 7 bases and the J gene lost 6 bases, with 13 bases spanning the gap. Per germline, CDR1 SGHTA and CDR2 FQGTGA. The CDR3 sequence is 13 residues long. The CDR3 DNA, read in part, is TGTGCCAGCACTATAGGAGCGGGTCAGCCC. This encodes CASTIGAGQP. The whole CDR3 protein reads CASTIGAGQPQHF.

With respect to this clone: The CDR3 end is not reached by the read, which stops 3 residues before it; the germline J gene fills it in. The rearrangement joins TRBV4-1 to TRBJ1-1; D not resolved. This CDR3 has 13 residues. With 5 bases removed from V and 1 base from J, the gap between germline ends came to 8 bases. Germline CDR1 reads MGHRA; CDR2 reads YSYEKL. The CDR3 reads CASSFDKNTEAFF. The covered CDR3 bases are TGCGCCAGCAGCTTTGACAAGAACACTGAA.

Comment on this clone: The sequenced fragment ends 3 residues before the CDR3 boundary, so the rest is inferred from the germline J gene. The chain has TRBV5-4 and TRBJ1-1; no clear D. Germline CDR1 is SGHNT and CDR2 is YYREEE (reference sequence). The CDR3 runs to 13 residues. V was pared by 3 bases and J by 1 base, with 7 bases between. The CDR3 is CASSSTTNTEAFF. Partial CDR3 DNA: TGTGCCAGCAGCTCCACAACGAACACTGAA.

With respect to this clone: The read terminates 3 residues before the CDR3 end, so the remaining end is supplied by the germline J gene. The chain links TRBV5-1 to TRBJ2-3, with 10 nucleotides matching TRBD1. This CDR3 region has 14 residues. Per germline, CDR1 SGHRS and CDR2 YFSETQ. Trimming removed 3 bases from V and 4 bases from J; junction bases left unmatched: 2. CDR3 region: CASSSTGGPDTQYF. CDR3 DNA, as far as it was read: TGCGCCAGCAGCTCGACAGGGGGCCCAGATACG.

The CDR3 DNA, read in part, is TGTGCCAGCAGTCTCCGACAGGGCCACGAG. It yields the protein CASSLRQGHE. Given in full, the CDR3 is CASSLRQGHEQYF. This chain connects TRBV27 to TRBJ2-7; 7 bases match TRBD1. The DNA ends 3 residues before the CDR3 does, and the rest of the CDR3 is filled in from the germline J gene. Germline lookup yields CDR1 MNHEY and CDR2 SMNVEV (reference sequence). The CDR3 is 13 residues long. Trimming cost V 5 bases and J 5 bases; bases outside gene matches: 6.

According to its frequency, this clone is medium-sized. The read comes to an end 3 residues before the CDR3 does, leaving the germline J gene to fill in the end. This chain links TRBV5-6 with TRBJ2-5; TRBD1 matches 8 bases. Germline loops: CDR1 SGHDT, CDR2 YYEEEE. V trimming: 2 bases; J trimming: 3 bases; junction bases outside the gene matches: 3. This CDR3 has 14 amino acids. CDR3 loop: CASSFLQGEETQYF. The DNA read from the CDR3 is TGTGCCAGCAGCTTCCTACAGGGGGAAGAGACC.